This T cell receptor (beta chain) appears in the sequencing data of a study of cytomegalovirus exposure and HLA in healthy donors. Study-level results: The authors judged a highly shared variant cluster likely a sequencing artifact. Presence/absence analyses assumed roughly uniform sequencing depth across donors.

The germline gives CDR1 MDHEN, CDR2 SYDVKM. J gave up 8 bases and V 1 base, and 4 bases lay outside the gene matches. The CDR3 loop spans 15 amino acids. With 60 Vbeta and 13 Jbeta primers, the PCR was carried out. TCRdb's table, derived via immunoSEQ multiplex PCR, lists solely in-frame clones and lacks some. This table has approximately 190,000 clones, around 84% appearing once. For this clone: Its antigen is undetermined.

This chain links TRBV28 with TRBJ2-1; 11 nucleotides agree with TRBD2. This sequence was found in a woman younger than 30 in good health and CMV-seronegative. The sample consisted of PBMCs. CDR3 sequence reads: CASSLLTSGSYEQFF. In DNA, the CDR3 is TGTGCCAGCAGTTTATTAACTAGCGGGAGCTATGAGCAGTTCTTC. Complete variable domain (other parts from reference TRBV28 and TRBJ2-1): DVKVTQSSRYLVKRTGEKVFLECVQDMDHENMFWYRQDPGLGLRLIYFSYDVKMKEKGDIPEGYSVSREKKERFSLILESASTNQTSMYLCASSLLTSGSYEQFFGPGTRLTVL.